The 7 T cell receptor beta chains below come from one sample, sequenced in a study of regulatory T cells in long-lasting Graves disease (dated by TCRdb to the early 2020s). This sample's time point label indicates: persistent/refractory GD, antithyroid drugs over 5 years with positive TRAb. RNA was extracted from PBMCs in TRIzol for both TCR sequencing and RNA sequencing. Libraries were constructed by multiplex PCR. Sequencing used an Illumina HiSeq 4000. CDR3 regions were amplified by Arm-PCR with iRepertoire HTBI primers to construct TCR beta libraries. TCRdb handled the public reads itself, with Q25 trimming in fastp and clone calling in MiXCR, and kept productive beta chains. Rows with a matching CDR3 protein are joined into one entry that keeps the most common DNA and genes. This sample holds around 450,000 distinct CDR3 sequences; roughly 21% were observed only once. Roughly 7% of the sample lies in the top ten.

This sample comprised peripheral blood mononuclear cells (PBMCs), obtained when the disease was refractory, from a patient treated with antithyroid drugs. These TCRs come from a female donor with Graves disease.

This rearrangement joins TRBV20-1 to TRBJ1-6; 7 bases are a match to TRBD1. Germline V lookup: CDR1 DFQATT, CDR2 SNEGSKA (reference sequence). V was clipped by 4 bases and J by 9 bases; unmatched bases: 9. The CDR3 is 14 amino acids. The CDR3 DNA is TGCAGTGCTAAAACCGGGACAGATATTTCACCCCTCCACTTT. It specifies CSAKTGTDISPLHF.

This clonotype was observed many times. This chain uses TRBV6-1 with TRBJ2-5; D unclear. V lost 7 bases and J lost 4, with 16 bases in between. The germline gives CDR1 MNHNS, CDR2 SASEGT. The CDR3 runs 14 residues. The CDR3 nucleotides are TGTGCCAGCACGGGTGGGAATTCCGGAGAGACCCAGTACTTC. This encodes CASTGGNSGETQYF.

A few counts support this clonotype. The chain is built from TRBV5-1 and TRBJ2-5; a weak D match, TRBD1 (6 bases). Trimming removed 2 bases at V and 5 bases at J, with 19 bases between. From germline, CDR1 is SGHRS and CDR2 YFSETQ. This CDR3 has 16 amino acids. CDR3 bases: TGCGCCAGCAGCTTTTTCACCGGGACACCCGGGGAGACCCAGTACTTC. Protein: CASSFFTGTPGETQYF.

The J gene is TRBJ1-2, the V gene TRBV7-9; 8 nucleotides agree with TRBD1. The CDR3 extends over 15 amino acids. V shed 0 bases and J 5 bases; nucleotides not matched to a gene: 5. Germline CDR1 and CDR2: SEHNR and FQNEAQ (reference sequence). CDR3 protein: CASSLAGGQVYGYTF. The CDR3 DNA follows: TGTGCCAGCAGCTTAGCGGGGGGACAGGTTTATGGCTACACCTTC.

This clonotype was detected only a few times. The rearrangement links TRBV7-9 to TRBJ1-4; TRBD1 agrees at 9 bases. The CDR3 consists of 15 residues. The ends lost 4 bases at V and 8 bases at J; junction bases unmatched: 8. Germline CDR1 reads SEHNR; CDR2 reads FQNEAQ (reference sequence). The CDR3 here is CASSSIQGAREKLFF. The DNA for the CDR3 is TGTGCCAGCAGCTCGATACAGGGGGCAAGGGAAAAACTGTTTTTT.

The chain is built from TRBV5-6 and TRBJ1-1; maybe TRBD1 (5 bases). The CDR3 totals 14 residues. Germline V gene data show CDR1 as SGHDT and CDR2 as YYEEEE. V shed 1 base and J shed 3 bases, with 10 bases lying between them. Here the CDR3 DNA reads TGTGCCAGCAGCTTGAGGGGAGTGTACACTGAAGCTTTCTTT. Its translation is CASSLRGVYTEAFF.

This clonotype occurred a few times. The V gene is TRBV29-1, the J gene TRBJ2-7; 10 positions agree with TRBD1. This CDR3 has 13 amino acids. Per germline, CDR1 SQVTM and CDR2 ANQGSEA. V lost 4 bases to trimming and J lost 3 bases; unmatched junction nucleotides: 3. CDR3 region: CSVGDRGGYEQYF. CDR3 bases: TGCAGCGTTGGGGACAGGGGCGGCTACGAGCAGTACTTC.